The clone carrying this T cell receptor beta chain was counted at least ten times. Its antigen is not identified. MiXCR was run by TCRdb on the reads, yielding one entry per CDR3 protein. The repertoire holds fewer than 350,000 distinct CDR3 sequences, with more than 8% as singletons. These data come from a study of T cell repertoires in cytomegalovirus infection. Study-level findings and limits: HLA-C-restricted CMV clonotypes gave the most frequent clonotype in two of eight donors. Summed frequency of shared TCR beta families picked out CMV carriers who also had the relevant HLA.

Germline V CDR1 and CDR2: SGHVS, FQNEAQ. Trimming shortened V by 4 bases and J by 0 bases, and 12 bases separated the two germline ends. CDR3 length: 15 residues. The receptor's source is a human donor in good health (CMV status not recorded). Some clones in this sample may be carry-over from other donors' samples. The V and J genes are TRBV7-8 and TRBJ1-1; unclear D gene. Sequenced: PBMCs. Written as DNA, the CDR3 is TGTGCCAGCAGCTCGAGAGGAGTGCTGAACACTGAAGCTTTCTTT. This encodes CASSSRGVLNTEAFF.